Following are 21 T cell receptor beta chains from one sample sequenced in a study of Ad26.COV2.S vaccination and SARS-CoV-2 variants. The repertoire was sequenced with immunoSEQ multiplex PCR; TCRdb's copy has only in-frame clones and lacks some. The sample comprises under 400,000 clones, over 75% of which are singletons, and around 3.7% rests with the top ten. As to treatment: roughly 18 received Ad26.COV2.S at low or high dose, single or two shots; 5 received placebo; per-sample allocation not given. The investigators took samples on day 63 after the first vaccine or placebo injection. This specimen was peripheral blood, taken in a trial of Ad26.COV2.S vaccine versus placebo. Source of these receptors: a person aged 18-60 years who received the Ad26.COV2.S COVID-19 vaccine or a placebo.

The V call is TRBV10-2, the J call TRBJ2-5, with D hard to call. Germline-derived CDR1 and CDR2 are WSHSY and SAAADI. The V gene lost 5 bases and the J gene lost 4 bases, with 14 bases spanning the gap. This CDR3 comprises 14 residues. DNA of the CDR3: TGCGCCAGCAGTCTAGATAGCCCTGGAGAGACCCAGTACTTC. Protein: CASSLDSPGETQYF.

This clone was counted once. The V call is TRBV4-1, the J call TRBJ1-2; 8 positions match TRBD1. This CDR3 contains 14 residues. V was pared by 1 base and J by 7 bases, with 5 bases of the junction left unmatched. The germline gives CDR1 MGHRA, CDR2 YSYEKL. The CDR3 spells CASSQGQGAGGYTF. In DNA, the CDR3 is TGCGCCAGCAGCCAAGGGCAGGGGGCCGGTGGCTACACCTTC.

The CDR3 DNA sequence: TGTGCCAGCGACTTGGGCACCGGGGAGCTGTTTTTT. It translates to CASDLGTGELFF. The J gene is TRBJ2-2, the V gene TRBV9; D is ambiguous. V was pared by 7 bases and J by 4 bases, with 8 bases between. Looked up from germline, CDR1 is SGDLS and CDR2 is YYNGEE. This CDR3 is built from 12 residues.

This CDR3 is CASSQDRTVGQPQHF. CDR3 nucleotide sequence: TGCGCCAGCAGCCAAGATCGAACCGTCGGTCAGCCCCAGCATTTT. V is TRBV4-1 and J is TRBJ1-5; D unclear. With 0 bases removed from V and 6 bases from J, the gap between germline ends came to 12 bases. CDR3 length: 15 residues. The germline CDR1 and CDR2 sequences are MGHRA and YSYEKL.

The count of this clone is one. The J gene is TRBJ2-1, the V gene TRBV11-2; D possibly corresponds to TRBD2 (7 bases). Per germline, CDR1 SGHAT and CDR2 FQNNGV. The CDR3 spans 17 residues. Trimming removed 2 bases from V and 1 base from J, with 15 bases in between. In nucleotides, the CDR3 is TGTGCCAGCAGCTTATTTACGAGGGGGGGATCCTACAATGAGCAGTTCTTC. It is translated as CASSLFTRGGSYNEQFF. The complete variable domain, with remaining parts taken from reference TRBV11-2 and TRBJ2-1, reads EAGVAQSPRYKIIEKRQSVAFWCNPISGHATLYWYQQILGQGPKLLIQFQNNGVVDDSQLPKDRFSAERLKGVDSTLKIQPAKLEDSAVYLCASSLFTRGGSYNEQFFGPGTRLTVL.

The chain has TRBV3-1 (or the pseudogene TRBV3-2) and TRBJ1-2; 7 nucleotides match TRBD1. The CDR3 is made up of 13 amino acids. Germline lookup yields CDR1 LGHDT and CDR2 YNNKEL (reference sequence). V gave up 4 bases and J gave up 2 bases; unmatched junction bases: 1. This CDR3 is CASSPRGNYGYTF. CDR3 nucleotides: TGTGCCAGCAGCCCCAGGGGGAACTATGGCTACACCTTC.

This sequence joins TRBV9 and TRBJ2-7; possible D gene TRBD2, 5 bases. The CDR3 consists of 14 residues. V gave up 2 bases and J gave up 3 bases, with 12 bases separating them. CDR1 and CDR2 (germline): SGDLS, YYNGEE. The CDR3 is CASSVRFEGYEQYF. The CDR3 nucleotides are TGTGCCAGCAGCGTCCGGTTTGAGGGCTACGAGCAGTACTTC.

This sequence joins TRBV6-5 and TRBJ1-4; 11 positions agree with TRBD1. Germline lookup yields CDR1 MNHEY and CDR2 SVGAGI. The junction had 7 bases not matched to a gene; V was cut back by 6 bases and J by 7 bases. The CDR3 is 15 amino acids. CDR3 coding DNA: TGTGCCAGCAGATACGGACAGGGGGCGGTTGAAAAACTGTTTTTT. Translation: CASRYGQGAVEKLFF.

The rearrangement links TRBV9 to TRBJ2-3; 8 nucleotides line up with TRBD2. The CDR3 is 19 residues long. The germline gives CDR1 SGDLS, CDR2 YYNGEE. The V gene end was trimmed by 0 bases and the J gene end by 4 bases; junction bases not matched to a gene: 16. CDR3 DNA: TGTGCCAGCAGCGTAGCTTCCCTATCCGGGGGGGCCTCCCCAGATACGCAGTATTTT. Its translation is CASSVASLSGGASPDTQYF.

The chain is built from TRBV9 and TRBJ2-5, with 9 bases aligning to TRBD2. The germline gives CDR1 SGDLS, CDR2 YYNGEE. The CDR3 totals 16 residues. V was clipped by 0 bases and J by 4 bases; unmatched bases: 7. CDR3 protein: CASSVGGTSFRETQYF. Written as DNA, the CDR3 is TGTGCCAGCAGCGTAGGAGGGACTAGCTTTCGAGAGACCCAGTACTTC. Using reference TRBV9 and TRBJ2-5 for the parts outside the CDR3, the full variable domain is DSGVTQTPKHLITATGQRVTLRCSPRSGDLSVYWYQQSLDQGLQFLIQYYNGEERAKGNILERFSAQQFPDLHSELNLSSLELGDSALYFCASSVGGTSFRETQYFGPGTRLLVL.

The chain has TRBV4-3 and TRBJ2-7; 10 bases align to TRBD1. This CDR3 is 16 amino acids long. J gave up 0 bases and V 4 bases, and 6 bases lay outside the gene matches. Looked up from germline, CDR1 is LGHNA and CDR2 is YSLEER. The CDR3 DNA is TGCGCCAGCAGCCCCTTAGGGGACAGGGGCTCCTACGAGCAGTACTTC. Protein product: CASSPLGDRGSYEQYF.

CDR3 sequence reads: CASSSGVGWGTEAFF. Here the CDR3 DNA reads TGTGCCAGCAGCTCAGGGGTGGGCTGGGGCACTGAAGCTTTCTTT. The rearrangement links TRBV3-1 (or the pseudogene TRBV3-2) to TRBJ1-1, with D maybe TRBD1 (6 bases). V lost 5 bases, J lost 4 bases, and 17 bases lay in between. The CDR3 runs 15 residues. Germline lookup yields CDR1 LGHDT and CDR2 YNNKEL (reference sequence).

The chain carries TRBV5-1 and TRBJ2-2; D unresolved. The germline CDR1 and CDR2 sequences are SGHRS and YFSETQ. Between the trimmed V and J ends, which lost 4 bases and 6 bases, there was a span of 13 bases. The CDR3 runs to 14 residues. The CDR3 DNA sequence: TGCGCCAGCAGCCCCTCCCGACTTGCCGGGGAGCTGTTTTTT. Protein sequence: CASSPSRLAGELFF. Based on the CDR3 plus reference TRBV5-1 and TRBJ2-2, the full variable domain is KAGVTQTPRYLIKTRGQQVTLSCSPISGHRSVSWYQQTPGQGLQFLFEYFSETQRNKGNFPGRFSGRQFSNSRSEMNVSTLELGDSALYLCASSPSRLAGELFFGEGSRLTVL.

This clone was seen a few times. The chain recombines TRBV6-1 with TRBJ1-2, with D possibly TRBD1 on 6 matching bases. V lost 7 bases and J lost 3, with 12 bases in between. This CDR3 is built from 13 residues. Germline CDR1 is MNHNS and CDR2 is SASEGT. CDR3 residues: CASIDRIDYGYTF. The CDR3 nucleotides are TGTGCCAGCATAGACAGGATCGACTATGGCTACACCTTC.

The genes are TRBV30 and TRBJ1-3; D ambiguous. The length of the CDR3 is 13 residues. The V and J ends lost 2 bases and 0 bases respectively, with 5 bases between them. Germline CDR1 reads GTSNPN; CDR2 reads SVGIG (reference sequence). The CDR3 DNA is TGTGCCTGGAGTACCAACTCTGGAAACACCATATATTTT. This codes for CAWSTNSGNTIYF.

This chain uses TRBV20-1 with TRBJ2-1; tentatively, D is TRBD1 or TRBD2 (6 bases each). V shed 5 bases and J shed 14 bases, with 13 bases lying between them. This CDR3 is 10 amino acids long. Germline V gene lookup returns CDR1 DFQATT and CDR2 SNEGSKA (reference sequence). CDR3 bases: TGCAGTGCTTGGGTGAGGGGGGAGTTCTTC. This sequence encodes CSAWVRGEFF.

V usage is TRBV7-8 and J usage is TRBJ1-2; D unclear. Trimming cost V 5 bases and J 3 bases, with 16 bases left between them. The CDR3 covers 15 residues. Germline CDR1 SGHVS, CDR2 FQNEAQ. The CDR3 DNA reads TGTGCCAGCAGCAGCAAGGCCTCAGGCGACTATGGCTACACCTTC. As protein: CASSSKASGDYGYTF.

J is TRBJ1-5 and V is TRBV7-6, with D unclear. Trimming removed 3 bases from V and 7 bases from J, with 13 bases in between. The CDR3 length is 14 residues. Per germline, CDR1 SGHVS and CDR2 FNYEAQ. The CDR3 sequence is CASSFSDVGQPQHF. DNA of the CDR3: TGTGCCAGCAGCTTCTCGGACGTGGGCCAGCCCCAGCATTTT.

This chain joins TRBV19 and TRBJ2-1; D not certain. Deletions cut 10 bases from V and 5 bases from J, with 18 bases between. Germline values: CDR1 LNHDA, CDR2 SQIVND (reference sequence). The CDR3 length is 14 residues. The CDR3: CATSEKRRDNEQFF. Written as DNA, the CDR3 is TGTGCCACCTCAGAAAAAAGGAGAGACAATGAGCAGTTCTTC.

The CDR3 sequence is CASTRDRPGELFF. As DNA, the CDR3 is TGTGCCAGCACCCGGGACAGGCCCGGGGAGCTGTTTTTT. The rearrangement uses TRBV12-3 or TRBV12-4 and TRBJ2-2; 8 positions match TRBD1. The CDR3 loop spans 13 amino acids. The V gene end was trimmed by 7 bases and the J gene end by 6 bases; junction bases not matched to a gene: 4.

In its sample, this clone was seen once. The rearrangement joins TRBV6-4 to TRBJ1-2; 9 bases line up with TRBD1. With 0 bases clipped from V and 5 bases from J, the junction kept 7 bases outside the gene matches. Germline V gives CDR1 MRHNA, CDR2 SNTAGT. The CDR3 extends over 16 amino acids. CDR3 protein: CASSDSAGQGKYGYTF. CDR3 DNA: TGTGCCAGCAGTGACTCGGCGGGACAGGGAAAGTATGGCTACACCTTC.